This T cell receptor beta chain was sequenced for a study of radiation and T cells in renal cell carcinoma. In this sample, this clone turned up a few times. Its antigen is unknown. The germline V and J ends were trimmed by 6 bases and 5 bases, with 13 bases remaining between them. The germline V gene encodes CDR1 ENHRY and CDR2 SYGVKD. The CDR3 has 13 residues. Assay: immunoSEQ multiplex PCR; the TCRdb copy retains only in-frame clones and omits some. The table shows about 24,000 clones, with 45% to 55% occurring only once. The treatment is: treatment-naive control, cytoreductive nephrectomy. Clear cell pathology was present in this patient's renal cell carcinoma. Study results and limitations: In nephrectomy-only tumors, top 100 clonotypes averaged roughly 45%, versus approximately 50% irradiated. Dominant CDR3 motifs were more common in irradiated tumors than controls.

This chain connects TRBV10-3 to TRBJ1-2; D is possibly TRBD1 (5 bases). The sequence derives from a human donor with renal cell carcinoma. Sequencing used tumor tissue, obtained from a patient whose treatment was nephrectomy without radiotherapy. The CDR3 DNA sequence: TGTGCCATCAGGGGACCCTCTCGATATGGCTACACCTTC. The encoded protein is CAIRGPSRYGYTF.